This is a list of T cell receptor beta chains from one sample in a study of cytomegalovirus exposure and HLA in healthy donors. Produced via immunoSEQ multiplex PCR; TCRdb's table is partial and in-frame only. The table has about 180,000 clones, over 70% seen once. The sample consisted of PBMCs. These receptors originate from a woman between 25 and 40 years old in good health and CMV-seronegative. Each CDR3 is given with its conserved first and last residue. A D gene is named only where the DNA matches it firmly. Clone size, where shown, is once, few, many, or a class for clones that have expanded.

CDR3 DNA: TGTGCCAGCAGCGTATCTGGCGGGACGACGAGGTACGAGCAGTACTTC
CDR3 protein: CASSVSGGTTRYEQYF
J gene: TRBJ2-7
clone size: -
D gene: -
V gene: TRBV9

CDR3 DNA: TGTGCCAGCAGCTCATGGACAGGATATAACTATGGCTACACCTTC
CDR3 protein: CASSSWTGYNYGYTF
J gene: TRBJ1-2
clone size: -
D gene: TRBD1
V gene: TRBV5-4

CDR3 DNA: TGTGCCAGCAGCCAGCACAGGGGGGCTAACTATGGCTACACCTTC
CDR3 protein: CASSQHRGANYGYTF
J gene: TRBJ1-2
clone size: once
D gene: TRBD1
V gene: TRBV11-2

CDR3 DNA: TGTGCCAGCAGCCAAGAACTAGCGGGGGCAACCTACGAGCAGTACTTC
CDR3 protein: CASSQELAGATYEQYF
J gene: TRBJ2-7
clone size: once
D gene: TRBD2
V gene: TRBV14

CDR3 DNA: TGTGCCAGCAGCTTGTCTGGAGCAAACATTCAGTACTTC
CDR3 protein: CASSLSGANIQYF
J gene: TRBJ2-4
clone size: -
D gene: -
V gene: TRBV5-6

CDR3 DNA: TGCGCCAGCAGCCAAGAGGGCAGGGGGCCTACCGGGGAGCTGTTTTTT
CDR3 protein: CASSQEGRGPTGELFF
J gene: TRBJ2-2
clone size: -
D gene: TRBD1
V gene: TRBV4-3

CDR3 DNA: TGTGCCAGCAGTTATTCATCAGACAGGATTTACAATCAGCCCCAGCATTTT
CDR3 protein: CASSYSSDRIYNQPQHF
J gene: TRBJ1-5
clone size: once
D gene: -
V gene: TRBV27

CDR3 DNA: TGTGCCAGCAGCTGGGGGGGCCGGTGGCAGTTCTTC
CDR3 protein: CASSWGGRWQFF
J gene: TRBJ2-1
clone size: -
D gene: -
V gene: TRBV5-8

CDR3 DNA: TGTGCCAGCAAGGGGACTAGCGGGGCGGACGAGCAGTACTTC
CDR3 protein: CASKGTSGADEQYF
J gene: TRBJ2-7
clone size: -
D gene: TRBD2
V gene: TRBV2

CDR3 DNA: TGTGCCAGCAGTACCGCAGGGGTGGGCGCAGATACGCAGTATTTT
CDR3 protein: CASSTAGVGADTQYF
J gene: TRBJ2-3
clone size: few
D gene: -
V gene: TRBV6-1

CDR3 DNA: TGTGCCAGCAGTGAACAGGCGGGACAGCGCACCGGGGAGCTGTTTTTT
CDR3 protein: CASSEQAGQRTGELFF
J gene: TRBJ2-2
clone size: -
D gene: -
V gene: TRBV6-4

CDR3 DNA: TGTGCCATCAGTGAGTGGGGTCTAGCGGGATTCTCCCGTTTGTATTTT
CDR3 protein: CAISEWGLAGFSRLYF
J gene: TRBJ2-3
clone size: -
D gene: TRBD2
V gene: TRBV10-3

CDR3 DNA: TGTGCCAGCAGCGCCAGGGTACAAGGCTCTGGGGCCAACGTCCTGACTTTC
CDR3 protein: CASSARVQGSGANVLTF
J gene: TRBJ2-6
clone size: few
D gene: -
V gene: TRBV7-8

CDR3 DNA: TGTGCCGGTAGTATGAGGGACGGGGGGACGGATGAGCAGTTCTTC
CDR3 protein: CAGSMRDGGTDEQFF
J gene: TRBJ2-1
clone size: -
D gene: TRBD2
V gene: TRBV19

CDR3 DNA: TGTGCCAGCAGCTTAACCGACAGAAATCAGCCCCAGCATTTT
CDR3 protein: CASSLTDRNQPQHF
J gene: TRBJ1-5
clone size: -
D gene: -
V gene: TRBV11-1

CDR3 DNA: TGTGCCAGCAGTCCCGGAGGTGGCAATCAGCCCCAGCATTTT
CDR3 protein: CASSPGGGNQPQHF
J gene: TRBJ1-5
clone size: -
D gene: -
V gene: TRBV7-6

CDR3 DNA: TGTGCCAGCAGCCCGAGAGGCGGAGGGTTTAATGAAAAACTGTTTTTT
CDR3 protein: CASSPRGGGFNEKLFF
J gene: TRBJ1-4
clone size: -
D gene: -
V gene: TRBV5-4

CDR3 DNA: TGCGCCAGCAGCCAAGATCGGGTCTACGAGCAGTACTTC
CDR3 protein: CASSQDRVYEQYF
J gene: TRBJ2-7
clone size: -
D gene: -
V gene: TRBV4-1

CDR3 DNA: TGTGCCAGCAGCCTGACAGGGGGCTGGGATGGCTACACCTTC
CDR3 protein: CASSLTGGWDGYTF
J gene: TRBJ1-2
clone size: -
D gene: TRBD1
V gene: TRBV14

CDR3 DNA: TGTGCCAGCAAGCGACAGGAGTTAAGCACAGATACGCAGTATTTT
CDR3 protein: CASKRQELSTDTQYF
J gene: TRBJ2-3
clone size: -
D gene: -
V gene: TRBV28

CDR3 DNA: TGTGCCAGCAGTTCCGGGGGGTTTTTGAACACTGAAGCTTTCTTT
CDR3 protein: CASSSGGFLNTEAFF
J gene: TRBJ1-1
clone size: -
D gene: -
V gene: TRBV28

CDR3 DNA: TGTGCCAGCAGTAATCGACAGGGGGCGCGGAACGAGCAGTACTTC
CDR3 protein: CASSNRQGARNEQYF
J gene: TRBJ2-7
clone size: once
D gene: TRBD1
V gene: TRBV6-5

CDR3 DNA: TGTGCTAGCAGCTTATCTCGTCCTCCCCTGGACACCCAAGAGACCCAGTACTTC
CDR3 protein: CASSLSRPPLDTQETQYF
J gene: TRBJ2-5
clone size: -
D gene: -
V gene: TRBV7-7

CDR3 DNA: TGCGCCAGCAGCTTGGCCAGGGCAGGAGGAAACACCATATATTTT
CDR3 protein: CASSLARAGGNTIYF
J gene: TRBJ1-3
clone size: -
D gene: -
V gene: TRBV5-1